The 25 T cell receptor beta chains listed next were all sequenced from one sample in a study of vaccination effects on CD4 cells after COVID-19 (dated by TCRdb to 2021 to 2024). In the ViraFEST assay, PBMC were stimulated with viral peptide pools, and TCR sequencing was then used to find antigen-specific CD4+ T cell clonotypes based on their expansion. After 10 to 11 days of culture, CD4+ T cells were isolated with the EasySep CD4+ T cell isolation kit. Each participant got two doses of an mRNA SARS-CoV-2 vaccine, either BNT162b2 or mRNA-1273. Libraries were made using the immunoSEQ multiplex PCR assay. In its TCRdb copy, this immuneACCESS table keeps in-frame sequences only and misses some clones. Where compared with another copy, unresolved V genes explain less than half of these, and the others have no known cause. This sample is represented by roughly 27,000 clones; about 73% of them were singletons. 15% to 20% of the sample goes to the ten largest clones.

The antigens of these receptors remain unknown. The input for sequencing was CD4+ T cells from PBMCs cultured with HCoV-OC43 spike peptides, taken after COVID-19 vaccination. The label giving this sample's cell subset or site can be read as: HCoV-OC43 spike overlapping peptide pool stimulation. These TCRs come from a human donor who received a COVID-19 vaccine.

In this sample, this clone turned up a few times. The V gene is TRBV27, the J gene TRBJ2-2; D is perhaps TRBD2 (5 bases). The germline gives CDR1 MNHEY, CDR2 SMNVEV (reference sequence). The germline V and J ends were trimmed by 8 bases and 4 bases, with 17 bases remaining between them. This CDR3 is built from 15 residues. The CDR3 coding sequence is TGTGCCAGCGGAAAGACGGGGAGAAGCACCGGGGAGCTGTTTTTT. As protein: CASGKTGRSTGELFF.

The J gene is TRBJ2-6, the V gene TRBV4-1, with a weak D call TRBD2 (6 bases). The CDR3 contains 21 residues. Trimming cost V 0 bases and J 5 bases, with 26 bases left between them. The germline V gene encodes CDR1 MGHRA and CDR2 YSYEKL. CDR3 sequence (DNA): TGCGCCAGCAGCCAAGAAAAGGGCGGGGACGGTCCCCTCTTGAGGGCCAACGTCCTGACTTTC. Protein: CASSQEKGGDGPLLRANVLTF.

V and J are TRBV6-5 and TRBJ1-2; 12 bases map to TRBD1. After removal of 4 bases from V and 4 bases from J, the junction contained 4 bases not matched to a gene. Germline V lookup: CDR1 MNHEY, CDR2 SVGAGI. The CDR3 length is 15 residues. The CDR3 region is CASSSQGQGAYGYTF. CDR3 nucleotide sequence: TGTGCCAGCAGTTCCCAGGGACAGGGGGCCTATGGCTACACCTTC.

This sequence joins TRBV30 and TRBJ1-5; 7 nucleotides line up with TRBD1. This CDR3 has 13 amino acids. The V gene end was trimmed by 2 bases and the J gene end by 4 bases; junction bases not matched to a gene: 2. Germline V CDR1 and CDR2: GTSNPN, SVGIG (reference sequence). This CDR3 reads CAWSRQGNQPQHF. CDR3 nucleotide sequence: TGTGCCTGGAGTAGACAGGGAAATCAGCCCCAGCATTTT.

This clone appeared a few times. The rearrangement links TRBV12-5 to TRBJ1-2; perhaps TRBD1 as D (6 bases). Trimming took 6 bases from V and 4 from J, leaving 21 bases between them. The CDR3 has 16 residues. From germline, CDR1 is LGHNT and CDR2 FRNRAP. This chain's CDR3 is CASGPAGGPTGYGYTF. The CDR3 nucleotides read TGTGCTAGTGGGCCCGCGGGGGGCCCAACAGGCTATGGCTACACCTTC.

This clone was found once. This chain links TRBV4-2 with TRBJ2-1; 10 bases line up with TRBD2. This CDR3 has 15 residues. Germline CDR1 and CDR2: LGHNA and YNFKEQ. The junction had 4 bases not matched to a gene; V was cut back by 0 bases and J by 8 bases. The CDR3 region has the DNA TGTGCCAGCAGCCAAGATACTAGCGGGGTTGATGAGCAGTTCTTC. Translated, it gives CASSQDTSGVDEQFF.

The CDR3 coding sequence is TGTGCCAGCAGCCAAGATCCAGGGGGAAAGCAGCCCCAGCATTTT. This translates into CASSQDPGGKQPQHF. This sequence joins TRBV3-1 (or the pseudogene TRBV3-2) and TRBJ1-5; 7 bases are shared with TRBD1. Germline loops: CDR1 LGHDT, CDR2 YNNKEL (reference sequence). J gave up 7 bases and V 0 bases, and 6 bases lay outside the gene matches. The CDR3 loop spans 15 amino acids.

The genes are TRBV2 and TRBJ1-5, with D perhaps TRBD1 (6 bases). The ends were cut back, 7 bases at V and 4 bases at J, with 17 bases in the middle. Per the germline V gene, CDR1 is SNHLY and CDR2 is FYNNEI. The CDR3 loop spans 15 amino acids. The CDR3 coding sequence is TGTGCCAGCAACGCAGGAACAGGGTGGAATCAGCCCCAGCATTTT. It is translated as CASNAGTGWNQPQHF.

This chain joins TRBV12-5 and TRBJ1-1; D remains unclear. The germline CDR1 and CDR2 sequences are LGHNT and FRNRAP. V lost 1 base and J 1 base, leaving 7 bases between the germline ends. The CDR3 covers 14 residues. The CDR3 reads CASGLGRKNTEAFF. The CDR3 region has the DNA TGTGCTAGTGGTTTGGGCCGAAAGAACACTGAAGCTTTCTTT.

The rearrangement joins TRBV4-1 to TRBJ1-1; D unresolved. The germline CDR1 and CDR2 sequences are MGHRA and YSYEKL. Trimming took 0 bases from V and 5 from J, leaving 16 bases between them. The CDR3 is made up of 16 amino acids. The CDR3 loop reads CASSQETGIRGTEAFF. CDR3 DNA sequence: TGCGCCAGCAGCCAAGAGACCGGCATACGAGGGACTGAAGCTTTCTTT.

The chain joins TRBV7-9 to TRBJ2-7, with D unresolved. The CDR3 loop spans 13 amino acids. Germline V gene lookup returns CDR1 SEHNR and CDR2 FQNEAQ (reference sequence). V lost 5 bases and J lost 1, with 9 bases in between. This chain's CDR3 is CASSPSVSYEQYF. The CDR3 DNA is TGTGCCAGCAGCCCAAGTGTATCCTACGAGCAGTACTTC.

The chain uses TRBV6-1 and TRBJ2-3; unclear D gene. Deletions cut 1 base from V and 6 bases from J, with 8 bases between. This CDR3 spans 13 amino acids. In germline, CDR1 is MNHNS, CDR2 SASEGT. CDR3 nucleotides: TGTGCCAGCAGTGAAGGACAACAGGATACGCAGTATTTT. It specifies CASSEGQQDTQYF.

The chain links TRBV11-3 to TRBJ2-2; D possibly corresponds to TRBD1 (6 bases). From germline, CDR1 is SGHNT and CDR2 YENEEA. The V gene lost 2 bases and the J gene lost 1 base, with 11 bases spanning the gap. The CDR3 sequence is 16 residues long. DNA for the CDR3: TGTGCCAGCAGCTTATTTCGGGGACAGAACACCGGGGAGCTGTTTTTT. Protein: CASSLFRGQNTGELFF.

This clone was recorded once. The rearrangement links TRBV19 to TRBJ2-3; 14 bases agree with TRBD2. Losses at the gene ends were 1 base for V and 0 bases for J; bases not matched to a gene: 6. Germline assignment: CDR1 LNHDA and CDR2 SQIVND (reference sequence). CDR3 size: 19 residues. As DNA, the CDR3 is TGTGCCAGTAGTATAGGACTAGCGGGAGGGAGATCTAGCACAGATACGCAGTATTTT. This translates into CASSIGLAGGRSSTDTQYF.

V gene TRBV5-1 combines with J gene TRBJ1-1; D is undetermined. The CDR3 covers 16 residues. V was clipped by 5 bases and J by 0 bases, with 17 bases between them. Germline V CDR1 and CDR2: SGHRS, YFSETQ. The CDR3 DNA sequence: TGCGCCAGCAGGGTTGGGTCGGGAACGATGAACACTGAAGCTTTCTTT. Translated: CASRVGSGTMNTEAFF. Filled out from reference TRBV5-1 and TRBJ1-1, the complete variable domain reads KAGVTQTPRYLIKTRGQQVTLSCSPISGHRSVSWYQQTPGQGLQFLFEYFSETQRNKGNFPGRFSGRQFSNSRSEMNVSTLELGDSALYLCASRVGSGTMNTEAFFGQGTRLTVV.

V gene TRBV27 combines with J gene TRBJ2-7, with D possibly matching TRBD1 (6 bases). V shed 0 bases and J shed 2 bases, with 20 bases lying between them. Germline V gene data show CDR1 as MNHEY and CDR2 as SMNVEV (reference sequence). The length of the CDR3 is 18 residues. DNA for the CDR3: TGTGCCAGCAGTTTATCGATTTCAGAAACCGGGACACCCTACGAGCAGTACTTC. Translating it yields CASSLSISETGTPYEQYF.

The chain uses TRBV30 and TRBJ1-4; D uncertain. This CDR3 contains 14 residues. The germline V gene encodes CDR1 GTSNPN and CDR2 SVGIG (reference sequence). The germline V and J ends were trimmed by 0 bases and 8 bases, with 13 bases remaining between them. CDR3: CAWSVGRKPEKLFF. The CDR3 DNA reads as TGTGCCTGGAGTGTAGGGAGGAAACCAGAAAAACTGTTTTTT.

This chain links TRBV5-1 with TRBJ1-1; D gene unclear. Trimming removed 7 bases at V and 0 bases at J, with 10 bases between. This CDR3 region has 13 residues. Germline CDR1 is SGHRS and CDR2 is YFSETQ. The CDR3 region has the DNA TGCGCCAGCGCTGAGTCCCTGAACACTGAAGCTTTCTTT. Its translation: CASAESLNTEAFF.

The rearrangement links TRBV18 to TRBJ1-5; 7 nucleotides match TRBD1. V lost 4 bases and J lost 2; bases outside the gene matches: 5. Looked up from germline, CDR1 is KGHSH and CDR2 is LQKENI. The CDR3 runs 15 residues. The CDR3 coding sequence is TGTGCCAGCTCACTGACCGGACAGGGCAATCAGCCCCAGCATTTT. This translates into CASSLTGQGNQPQHF.

The rearrangement uses TRBV23-1 and TRBJ1-3; TRBD1 matches at 12 bases. TRBV23-1 is an ORF; its function is uncertain. Germline trimming cut 8 bases from V and 1 base from J; bases unmatched to any gene: 15. CDR3 size: 19 residues. CDR3 DNA sequence: TGCGCCAGCCGCGACGAGGGACAGGGGGCCGGGTGGTCTGGAAACACCATATATTTT. Translated, it gives CASRDEGQGAGWSGNTIYF.

This sequence joins TRBV18 and TRBJ1-1; D not certain. V lost 0 bases and J lost 0, with 2 bases in between. The CDR3 spans 13 residues. Germline V lookup: CDR1 KGHSH, CDR2 LQKENI. The CDR3 loop is CASSPPVNTEAFF. CDR3 DNA sequence: TGTGCCAGCTCACCACCAGTGAACACTGAAGCTTTCTTT.

The V and J genes are TRBV5-1 and TRBJ2-3; no clear D. From germline, CDR1 is SGHRS and CDR2 YFSETQ. The CDR3 is 13 residues long. Deletions cut 2 bases from V and 2 bases from J, with 6 bases between. CDR3 in DNA: TGCGCCAGCAGCTTTGGGTACACAGATACGCAGTATTTT. Encoded protein: CASSFGYTDTQYF.

The chain employs TRBV6-2 or TRBV6-3 and TRBJ2-5, with TRBD2 matching 11 bases. V lost 2 bases, J lost 2 bases, and 4 bases stayed unmatched. The CDR3 is 16 amino acids. In germline, CDR1 is MNHEY, CDR2 SVGEGT. The CDR3 region is CASSYGIAGGQETQYF. CDR3 bases: TGTGCCAGCAGTTACGGGATAGCGGGAGGGCAAGAGACCCAGTACTTC.

This chain links TRBV30 with TRBJ1-2; perhaps TRBD1 as D (5 bases). With 0 bases removed from V and 8 bases from J, the gap between germline ends came to 10 bases. This CDR3 spans 12 amino acids. CDR1 is GTSNPN, CDR2 SVGIG, per germline (reference sequence). For the CDR3, the DNA is TGTGCCTGGAGTGTAGGAGGGGTGGGCTACACCTTC. This codes for CAWSVGGVGYTF.

The V call is TRBV6-5, the J call TRBJ1-2, with 9 bases fitting TRBD1. The V and J ends lost 5 bases and 5 bases, in that order; junction bases with no gene match: 6. CDR1 MNHEY and CDR2 SVGAGI come from the germline V gene. The CDR3 sequence is 14 residues long. CDR3 region: CASSKSQGAYGYTF. Here the CDR3 DNA reads TGTGCCAGCAGTAAATCACAGGGGGCATATGGCTACACCTTC.